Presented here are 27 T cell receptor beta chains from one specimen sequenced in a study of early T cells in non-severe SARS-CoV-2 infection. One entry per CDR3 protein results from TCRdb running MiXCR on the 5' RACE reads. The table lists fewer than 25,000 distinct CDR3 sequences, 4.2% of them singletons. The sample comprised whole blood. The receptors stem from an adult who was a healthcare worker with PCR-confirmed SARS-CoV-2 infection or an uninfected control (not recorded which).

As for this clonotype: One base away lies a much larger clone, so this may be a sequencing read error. CDR3 in amino acids: CASSRGTGPTYEQYF. In DNA form, the CDR3 reads TGCGCCAGCAGCCGGGGGACAGGGCCAACCTACGAGCAGTACTTC. The chain carries TRBV5-1 and TRBJ2-7, with 9 bases aligning to TRBD1. This CDR3 comprises 15 residues. J lost 2 bases, V lost 4 bases, and 7 bases had no gene match. Germline CDR1 reads SGHRS; CDR2 reads YFSETQ.

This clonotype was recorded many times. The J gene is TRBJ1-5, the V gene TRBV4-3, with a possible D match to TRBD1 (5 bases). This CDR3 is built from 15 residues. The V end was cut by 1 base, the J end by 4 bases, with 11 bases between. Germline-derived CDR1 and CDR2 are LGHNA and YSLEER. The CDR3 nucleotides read TGCGCCAGCAGCCAAGTCCGGGACGGTAATCAGCCCCAGCATTTT. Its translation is CASSQVRDGNQPQHF.

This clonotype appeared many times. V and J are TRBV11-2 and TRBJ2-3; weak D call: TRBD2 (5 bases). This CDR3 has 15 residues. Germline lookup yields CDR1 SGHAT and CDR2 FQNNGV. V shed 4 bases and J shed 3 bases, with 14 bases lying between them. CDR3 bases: TGTGCCAGCAGCTCGGTACTAGGAGGAACAGATACGCAGTATTTT. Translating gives CASSSVLGGTDTQYF.

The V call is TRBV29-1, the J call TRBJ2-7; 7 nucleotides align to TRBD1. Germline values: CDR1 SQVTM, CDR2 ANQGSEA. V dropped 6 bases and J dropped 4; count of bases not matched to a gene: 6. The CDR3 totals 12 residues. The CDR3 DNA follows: TGCAGCGTCGAGACAGGGAGTTACGAGCAGTACTTC. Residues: CSVETGSYEQYF.

The CDR3 nucleotides are TGCAGTGCTAGCTTGGGTGAAAAACTGTTTTTT. It codes for CSASLGEKLFF. The chain recombines TRBV20-1 with TRBJ1-4; D unresolved. Germline V gene data show CDR1 as DFQATT and CDR2 as SNEGSKA (reference sequence). There are 11 residues in the CDR3. The V end was cut by 3 bases, the J end by 7 bases, with 6 bases between.

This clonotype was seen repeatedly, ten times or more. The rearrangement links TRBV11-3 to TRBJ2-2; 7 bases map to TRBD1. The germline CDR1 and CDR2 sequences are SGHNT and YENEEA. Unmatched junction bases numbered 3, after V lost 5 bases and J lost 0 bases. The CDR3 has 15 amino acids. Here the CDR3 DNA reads TGTGCCAGCAGCCCAGGGGGTTCGAACACCGGGGAGCTGTTTTTT. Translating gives CASSPGGSNTGELFF. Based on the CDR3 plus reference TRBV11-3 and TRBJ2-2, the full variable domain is EAGVVQSPRYKIIEKKQPVAFWCNPISGHNTLYWYLQNLGQGPELLIRYENEEAVDDSQLPKDRFSAERLKGVDSTLKIQPAELGDSAVYLCASSPGGSNTGELFFGEGSRLTVL.

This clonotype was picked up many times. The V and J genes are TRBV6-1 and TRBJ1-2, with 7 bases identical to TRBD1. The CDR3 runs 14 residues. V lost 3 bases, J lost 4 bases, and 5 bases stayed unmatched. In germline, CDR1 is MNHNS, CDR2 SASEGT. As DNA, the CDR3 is TGTGCCAGCAGTGAGGAGACAGGGACCTATGGCTACACCTTC. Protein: CASSEETGTYGYTF.

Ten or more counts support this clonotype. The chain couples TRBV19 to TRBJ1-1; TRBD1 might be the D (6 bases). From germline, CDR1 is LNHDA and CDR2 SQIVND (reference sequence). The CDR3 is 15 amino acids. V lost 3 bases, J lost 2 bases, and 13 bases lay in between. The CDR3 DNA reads TGTGCCAGTAGTATGATAGCAGGGGTCAACACTGAAGCTTTCTTT. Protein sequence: CASSMIAGVNTEAFF.

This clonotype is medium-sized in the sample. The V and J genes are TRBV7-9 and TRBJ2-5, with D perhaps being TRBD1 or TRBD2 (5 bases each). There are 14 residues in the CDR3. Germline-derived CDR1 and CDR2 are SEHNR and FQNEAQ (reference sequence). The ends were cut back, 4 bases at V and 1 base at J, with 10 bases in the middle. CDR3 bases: TGTGCCAGCAGCTCCGGGACGGCCCAAGAGACCCAGTACTTC. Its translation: CASSSGTAQETQYF.

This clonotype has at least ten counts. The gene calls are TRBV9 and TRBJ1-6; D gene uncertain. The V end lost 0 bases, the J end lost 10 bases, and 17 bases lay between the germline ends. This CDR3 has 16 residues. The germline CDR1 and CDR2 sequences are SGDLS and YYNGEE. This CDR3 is CASSVATGVAGSPLHF. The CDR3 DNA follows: TGTGCCAGCAGCGTAGCTACCGGGGTTGCTGGGTCACCCCTCCACTTT.

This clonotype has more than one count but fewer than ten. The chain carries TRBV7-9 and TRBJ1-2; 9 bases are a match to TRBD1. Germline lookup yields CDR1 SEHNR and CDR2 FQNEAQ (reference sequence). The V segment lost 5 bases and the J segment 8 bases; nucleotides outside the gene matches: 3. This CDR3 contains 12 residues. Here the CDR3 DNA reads TGTGCCAGCAGCGGGGACAGGGCCGGCTACACCTTC. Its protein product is CASSGDRAGYTF.

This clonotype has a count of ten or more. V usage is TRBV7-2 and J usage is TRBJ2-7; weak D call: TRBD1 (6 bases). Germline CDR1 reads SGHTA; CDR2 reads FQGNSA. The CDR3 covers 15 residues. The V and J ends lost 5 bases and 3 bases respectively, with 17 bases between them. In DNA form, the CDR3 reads TGTGCCAGCAGCCCGGTGGGGACACCCTACTACGAGCAGTACTTC. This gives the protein CASSPVGTPYYEQYF.

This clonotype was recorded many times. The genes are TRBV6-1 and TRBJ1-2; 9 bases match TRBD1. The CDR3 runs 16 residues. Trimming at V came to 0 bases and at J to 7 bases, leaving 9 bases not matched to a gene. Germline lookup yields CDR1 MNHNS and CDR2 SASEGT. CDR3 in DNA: TGTGCCAGCAGTGAAGCGCTGGGTACAGGGGGCATTGGCTACACCTTC. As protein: CASSEALGTGGIGYTF.

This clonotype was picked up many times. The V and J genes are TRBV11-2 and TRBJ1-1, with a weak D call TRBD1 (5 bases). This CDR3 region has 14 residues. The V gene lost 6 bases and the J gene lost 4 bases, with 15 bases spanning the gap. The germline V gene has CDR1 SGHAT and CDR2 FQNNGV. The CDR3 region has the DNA TGTGCCAGCAGGCGAAGTTTAGGGGTCACTGAAGCTTTCTTT. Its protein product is CASRRSLGVTEAFF.

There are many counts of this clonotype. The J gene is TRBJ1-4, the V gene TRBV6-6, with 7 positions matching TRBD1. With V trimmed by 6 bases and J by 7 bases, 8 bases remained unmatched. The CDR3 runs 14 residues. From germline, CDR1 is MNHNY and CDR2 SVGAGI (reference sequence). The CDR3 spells CASRIRDSSEKLFF. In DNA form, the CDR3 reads TGTGCCAGCAGGATCCGGGACAGCTCTGAAAAACTGTTTTTT.

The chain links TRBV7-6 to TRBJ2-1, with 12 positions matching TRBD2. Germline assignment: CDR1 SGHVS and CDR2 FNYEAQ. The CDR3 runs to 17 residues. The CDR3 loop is CATQSGLAGKSYNEQFF. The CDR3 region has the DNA TGTGCGACCCAGTCAGGACTAGCGGGGAAATCCTACAATGAGCAGTTCTTC.

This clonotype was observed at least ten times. The DNA of the CDR3 is TGCGCCAGCAGCCCCCGGGACCCTACATCGGAGGCTTTCTTT. Amino acids: CASSPRDPTSEAFF. The genes are TRBV5-1 and TRBJ1-1, with a tentative D call TRBD1 (5 bases). V gave up 4 bases and J gave up 11 bases, with 21 bases separating them. Germline V gene lookup returns CDR1 SGHRS and CDR2 YFSETQ. The CDR3 totals 14 residues.

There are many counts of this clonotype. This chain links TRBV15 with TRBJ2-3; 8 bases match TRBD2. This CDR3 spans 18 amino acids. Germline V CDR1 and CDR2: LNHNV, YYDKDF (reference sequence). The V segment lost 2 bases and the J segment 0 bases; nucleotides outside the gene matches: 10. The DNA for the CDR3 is TGTGCCACCAGCAGACGCCTGTCCAGCGGGGGAAGCACAGATACGCAGTATTTT. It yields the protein CATSRRLSSGGSTDTQYF.

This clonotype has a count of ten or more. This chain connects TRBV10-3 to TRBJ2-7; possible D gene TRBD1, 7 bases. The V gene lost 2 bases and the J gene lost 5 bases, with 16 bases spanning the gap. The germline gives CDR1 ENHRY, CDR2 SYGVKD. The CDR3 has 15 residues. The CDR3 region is CAISERQGGEDEQYF. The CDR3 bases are TGTGCCATCAGTGAGCGACAGGGAGGTGAGGACGAGCAGTACTTC.

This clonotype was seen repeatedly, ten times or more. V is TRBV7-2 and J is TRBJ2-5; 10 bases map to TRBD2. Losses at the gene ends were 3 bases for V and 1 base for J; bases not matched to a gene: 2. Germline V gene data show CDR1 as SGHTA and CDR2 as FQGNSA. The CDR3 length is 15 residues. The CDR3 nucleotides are TGTGCCAGCAGCTTCGCTAGCGGGGGCCAAGAGACCCAGTACTTC. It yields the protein CASSFASGGQETQYF.

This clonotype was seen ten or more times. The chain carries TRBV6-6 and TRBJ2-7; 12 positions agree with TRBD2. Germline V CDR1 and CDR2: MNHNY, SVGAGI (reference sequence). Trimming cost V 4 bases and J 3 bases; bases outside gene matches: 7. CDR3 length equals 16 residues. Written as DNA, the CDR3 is TGTGCCAGCAGTTCTACCGGACTAGCGGGGAGCTACGAGCAGTACTTC. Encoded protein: CASSSTGLAGSYEQYF.

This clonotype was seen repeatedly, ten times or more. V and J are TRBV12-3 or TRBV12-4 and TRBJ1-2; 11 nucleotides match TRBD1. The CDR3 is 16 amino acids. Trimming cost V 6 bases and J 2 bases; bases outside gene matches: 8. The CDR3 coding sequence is TGTGCCAGCAGCCACCGGACAGGGGGCCTAAACTATGGCTACACCTTC. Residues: CASSHRTGGLNYGYTF.

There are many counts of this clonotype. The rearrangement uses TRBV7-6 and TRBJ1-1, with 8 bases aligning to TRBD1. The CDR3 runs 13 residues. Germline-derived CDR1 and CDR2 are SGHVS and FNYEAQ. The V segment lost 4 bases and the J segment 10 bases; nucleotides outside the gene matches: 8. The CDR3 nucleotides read TGTGCCAGCAGCTCAACCCCACAGGGGGGAGCTTTCTTT. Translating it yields CASSSTPQGGAFF. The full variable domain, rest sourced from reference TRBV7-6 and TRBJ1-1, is GAGVSQSPRYKVTKRGQDVALRCDPISGHVSLYWYRQALGQGPEFLTYFNYEAQQDKSGLPNDRFSAERPEGSISTLTIQRTEQRDSAMYRCASSSTPQGGAFFGQGTRLTVV.

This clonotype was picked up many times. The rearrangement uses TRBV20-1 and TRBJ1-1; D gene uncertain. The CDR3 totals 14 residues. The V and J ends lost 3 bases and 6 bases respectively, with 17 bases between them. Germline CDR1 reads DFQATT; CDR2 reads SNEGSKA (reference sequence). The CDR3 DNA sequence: TGCAGTGCTAGCCGGGGATCCCTGGGCGCTGAAGCTTTCTTT. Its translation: CSASRGSLGAEAFF.

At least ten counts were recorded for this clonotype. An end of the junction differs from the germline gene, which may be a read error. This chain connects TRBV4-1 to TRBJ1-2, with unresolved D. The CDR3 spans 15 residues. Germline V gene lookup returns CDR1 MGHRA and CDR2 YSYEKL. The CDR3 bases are TGTGCCAGCAGCCCCACGGTGTCCTCTCCCTATGGCTACACCTTC. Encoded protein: CASSPTVSSPYGYTF.

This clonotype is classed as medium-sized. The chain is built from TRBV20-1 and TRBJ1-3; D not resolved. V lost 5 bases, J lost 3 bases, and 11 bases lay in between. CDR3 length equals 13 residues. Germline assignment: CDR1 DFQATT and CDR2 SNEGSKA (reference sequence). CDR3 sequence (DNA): TGCAGTGCTCCCGAACGAGGTGGAAACACCATATATTTT. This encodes CSAPERGGNTIYF.

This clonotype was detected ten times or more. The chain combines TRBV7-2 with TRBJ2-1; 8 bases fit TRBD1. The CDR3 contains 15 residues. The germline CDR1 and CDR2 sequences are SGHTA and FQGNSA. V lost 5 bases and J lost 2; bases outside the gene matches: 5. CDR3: CASSPEGQAYNEQFF. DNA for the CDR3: TGTGCCAGCAGCCCAGAGGGACAGGCCTACAATGAGCAGTTCTTC.